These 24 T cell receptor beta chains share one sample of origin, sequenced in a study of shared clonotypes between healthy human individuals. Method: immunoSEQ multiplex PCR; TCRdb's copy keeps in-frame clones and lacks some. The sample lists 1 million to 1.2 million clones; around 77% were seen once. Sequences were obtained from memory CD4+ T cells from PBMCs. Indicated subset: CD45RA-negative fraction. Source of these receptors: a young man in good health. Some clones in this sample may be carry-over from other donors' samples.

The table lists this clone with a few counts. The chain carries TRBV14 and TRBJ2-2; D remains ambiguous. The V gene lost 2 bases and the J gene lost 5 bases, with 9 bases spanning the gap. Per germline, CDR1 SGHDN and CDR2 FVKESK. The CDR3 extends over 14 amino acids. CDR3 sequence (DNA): TGTGCCAGCAGCCAATTATATGATACCGGGGAGCTGTTTTTT. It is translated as CASSQLYDTGELFF. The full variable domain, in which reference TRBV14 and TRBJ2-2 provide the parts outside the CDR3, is EAGVTQFPSHSVIEKGQTVTLRCDPISGHDNLYWYRRVMGKEIKFLLHFVKESKQDESGMPNNRFLAERTGGTYSTLKVQPAELEDSGVYFCASSQLYDTGELFFGEGSRLTVL.

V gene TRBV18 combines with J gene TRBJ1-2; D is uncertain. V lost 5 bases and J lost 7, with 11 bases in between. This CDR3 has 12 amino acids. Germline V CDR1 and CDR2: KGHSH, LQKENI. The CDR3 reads CASSALLSGYTF. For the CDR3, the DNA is TGTGCCAGCTCAGCCCTTCTCTCTGGCTACACCTTC.

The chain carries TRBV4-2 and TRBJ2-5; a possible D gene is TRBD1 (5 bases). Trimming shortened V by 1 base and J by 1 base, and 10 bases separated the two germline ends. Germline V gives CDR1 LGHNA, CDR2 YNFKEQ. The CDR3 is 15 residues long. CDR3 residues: CASSQGGTAQETQYF. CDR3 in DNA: TGTGCCAGCAGCCAAGGGGGCACGGCCCAAGAGACCCAGTACTTC.

CDR3 DNA: TGTGCCAGCAGCTTGGCGGGGGAGCAGTTCTTC. Protein sequence: CASSLAGEQFF. The chain couples TRBV7-2 to TRBJ2-1; maybe TRBD2 (6 bases). The germline V and J ends were trimmed by 3 bases and 10 bases, with 7 bases remaining between them. The length of the CDR3 is 11 residues. Germline V CDR1 and CDR2: SGHTA, FQGNSA.

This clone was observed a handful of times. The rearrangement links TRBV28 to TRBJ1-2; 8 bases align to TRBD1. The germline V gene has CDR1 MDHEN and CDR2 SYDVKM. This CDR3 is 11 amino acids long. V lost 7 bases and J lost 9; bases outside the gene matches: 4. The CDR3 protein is CASKDRDRYTF. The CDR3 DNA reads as TGTGCCAGCAAGGACAGGGATCGCTACACCTTC.

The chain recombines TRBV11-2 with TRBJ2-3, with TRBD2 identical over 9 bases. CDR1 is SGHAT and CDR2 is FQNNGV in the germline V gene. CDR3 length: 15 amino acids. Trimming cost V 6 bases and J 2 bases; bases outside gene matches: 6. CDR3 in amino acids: CASRALAGTTDTQYF. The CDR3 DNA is TGTGCCAGCAGGGCACTAGCGGGCACCACAGATACGCAGTATTTT.

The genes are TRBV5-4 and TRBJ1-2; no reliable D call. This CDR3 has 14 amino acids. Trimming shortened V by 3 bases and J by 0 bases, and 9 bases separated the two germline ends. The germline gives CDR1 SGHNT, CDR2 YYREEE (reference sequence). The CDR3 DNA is TGTGCCAGCAGCTCGGGCCCCGCTAACTATGGCTACACCTTC. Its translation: CASSSGPANYGYTF.

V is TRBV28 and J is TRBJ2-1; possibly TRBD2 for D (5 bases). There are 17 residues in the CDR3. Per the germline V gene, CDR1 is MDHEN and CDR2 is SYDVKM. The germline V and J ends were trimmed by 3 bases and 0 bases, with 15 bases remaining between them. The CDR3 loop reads CASSFLDGKSSYNEQFF. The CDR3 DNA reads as TGTGCCAGCAGTTTCCTGGACGGGAAAAGCTCCTACAATGAGCAGTTCTTC.

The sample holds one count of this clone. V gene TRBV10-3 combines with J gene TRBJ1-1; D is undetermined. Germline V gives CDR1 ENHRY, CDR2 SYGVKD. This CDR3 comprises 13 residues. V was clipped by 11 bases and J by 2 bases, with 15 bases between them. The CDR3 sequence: CAARLAPNTEAFF. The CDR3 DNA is TGTGCCGCACGACTCGCCCCAAACACTGAAGCTTTCTTT.

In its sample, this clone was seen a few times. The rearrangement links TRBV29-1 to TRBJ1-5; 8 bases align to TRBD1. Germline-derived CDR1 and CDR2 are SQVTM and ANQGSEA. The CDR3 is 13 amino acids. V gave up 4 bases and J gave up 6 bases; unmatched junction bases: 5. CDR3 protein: CSVAQGGFQPQHF. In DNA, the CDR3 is TGCAGCGTTGCACAGGGGGGGTTTCAGCCCCAGCATTTT.

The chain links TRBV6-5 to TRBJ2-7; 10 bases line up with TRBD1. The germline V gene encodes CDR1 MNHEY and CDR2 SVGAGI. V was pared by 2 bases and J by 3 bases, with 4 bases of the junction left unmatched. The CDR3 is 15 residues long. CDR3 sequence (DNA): TGTGCCAGCAGTTACGTCAGGACAGGGGGCTACGAGCAGTACTTC. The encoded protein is CASSYVRTGGYEQYF.

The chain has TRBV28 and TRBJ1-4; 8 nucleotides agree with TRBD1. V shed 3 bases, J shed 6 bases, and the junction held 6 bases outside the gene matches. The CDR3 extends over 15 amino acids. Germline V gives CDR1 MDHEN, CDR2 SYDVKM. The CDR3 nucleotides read TGTGCCAGCAGTTTGGCAGGGGGCCTGGATGAAAAACTGTTTTTT. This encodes CASSLAGGLDEKLFF.

This CDR3 reads CASSYSRGGNQPQHF. CDR3 in DNA: TGTGCCAGCAGTTACTCGAGGGGAGGCAATCAGCCCCAGCATTTT. The chain has TRBV6-5 and TRBJ1-5; maybe TRBD1 (5 bases). This CDR3 spans 15 amino acids. Deletions cut 0 bases from V and 2 bases from J, with 8 bases between. Germline loops: CDR1 MNHEY, CDR2 SVGAGI.

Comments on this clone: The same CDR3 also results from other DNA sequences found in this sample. The CDR3 bases are TGCGCCAGCAGCCAGGGATCCTCTGGGGCCAACGTCCTGACTTTC. This sequence encodes CASSQGSSGANVLTF. V and J are TRBV4-3 and TRBJ2-6; D uncertain. With 3 bases removed from V and 0 bases from J, the gap between germline ends came to 6 bases. CDR3 size: 15 residues. Germline loops: CDR1 LGHNA, CDR2 YSLEER.

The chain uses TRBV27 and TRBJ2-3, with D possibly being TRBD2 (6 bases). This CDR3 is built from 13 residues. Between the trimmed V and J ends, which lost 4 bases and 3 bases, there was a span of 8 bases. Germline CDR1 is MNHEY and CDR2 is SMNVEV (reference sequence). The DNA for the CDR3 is TGTGCCAGCAGTTGGAGGGGAACAGATACGCAGTATTTT. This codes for CASSWRGTDTQYF.

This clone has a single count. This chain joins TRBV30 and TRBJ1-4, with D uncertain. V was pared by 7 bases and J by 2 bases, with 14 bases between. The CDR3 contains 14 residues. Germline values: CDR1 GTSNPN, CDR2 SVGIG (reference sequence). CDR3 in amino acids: CAYLPERTNEKLFF. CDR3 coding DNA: TGTGCCTACTTACCCGAGAGGACTAATGAAAAACTGTTTTTT.

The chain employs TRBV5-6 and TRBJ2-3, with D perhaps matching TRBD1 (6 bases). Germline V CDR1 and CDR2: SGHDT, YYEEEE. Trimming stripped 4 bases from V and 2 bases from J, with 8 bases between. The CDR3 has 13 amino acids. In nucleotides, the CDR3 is TGTGCCAGCAGCCGGGACACCACAGATACGCAGTATTTT. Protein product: CASSRDTTDTQYF.

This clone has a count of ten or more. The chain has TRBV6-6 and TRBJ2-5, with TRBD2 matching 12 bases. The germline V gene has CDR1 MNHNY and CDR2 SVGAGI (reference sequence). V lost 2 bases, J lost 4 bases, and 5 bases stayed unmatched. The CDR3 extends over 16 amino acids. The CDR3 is CASSYTSSGRGETQYF. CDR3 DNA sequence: TGTGCCAGCAGTTACACTTCTAGCGGGAGGGGAGAGACCCAGTACTTC.

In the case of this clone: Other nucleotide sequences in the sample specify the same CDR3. CDR3 nucleotides: TGTGCCAGCTCCCCGCAAGAGACCCAGTACTTC. Its protein is CASSPQETQYF. This chain links TRBV18 with TRBJ2-5; D gene ambiguous. V was shortened by 6 bases and J by 2 bases, with 4 bases between the two germline ends. Germline CDR1 reads KGHSH; CDR2 reads LQKENI. The CDR3 consists of 11 residues.

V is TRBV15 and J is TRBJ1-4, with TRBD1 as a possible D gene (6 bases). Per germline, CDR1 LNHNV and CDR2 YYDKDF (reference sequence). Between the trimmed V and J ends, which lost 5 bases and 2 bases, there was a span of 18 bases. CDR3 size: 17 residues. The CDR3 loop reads CATSPWGGPSTNEKLFF. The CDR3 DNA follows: TGTGCCACCAGCCCCTGGGGGGGGCCGTCTACTAATGAAAAACTGTTTTTT. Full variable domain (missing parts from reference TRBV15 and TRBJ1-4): DAMVIQNPRYQVTQFGKPVTLSCSQTLNHNVMYWYQQKSSQAPKLLFHYYDKDFNNEADTPDNFQSRRPNTSFCFLDIRSPGLGDTAMYLCATSPWGGPSTNEKLFFGSGTQLSVL.

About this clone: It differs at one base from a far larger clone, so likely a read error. In nucleotides, the CDR3 is TGTGCCAGCTCACCAGGACGGGAACAAGAGACCCAGTACTTC. This translates into CASSPGREQETQYF. V usage is TRBV18 and J usage is TRBJ2-5, with D tentatively TRBD2 (5 bases). The V end was cut by 2 bases, the J end by 2 bases, with 9 bases between. This CDR3 spans 14 amino acids. CDR1 KGHSH and CDR2 LQKENI come from the germline V gene. The whole variable domain, filled in from reference TRBV18 and TRBJ2-5, reads NAGVMQNPRHLVRRRGQEARLRCSPMKGHSHVYWYRQLPEEGLKFMVYLQKENIIDESGMPKERFSAEFPKEGPSILRIQQVVRGDSAAYFCASSPGREQETQYFGPGTRLLVL.

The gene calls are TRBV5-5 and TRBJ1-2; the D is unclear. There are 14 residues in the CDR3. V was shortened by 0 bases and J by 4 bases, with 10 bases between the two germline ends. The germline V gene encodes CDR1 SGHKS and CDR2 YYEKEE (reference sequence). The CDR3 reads CASSLVREAYGYTF. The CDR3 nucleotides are TGTGCCAGCAGCTTGGTCCGGGAGGCCTATGGCTACACCTTC.

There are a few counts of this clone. CDR3 nucleotides: TGTGCCAGCAGCCATAATGAAAAACTGTTTTTT. Translation gives CASSHNEKLFF. The genes are TRBV7-2 and TRBJ1-4; no clear D gene. This CDR3 has 11 residues. Trimming took 5 bases from V and 4 from J, leaving 2 bases between them. Germline V lookup: CDR1 SGHTA, CDR2 FQGNSA.

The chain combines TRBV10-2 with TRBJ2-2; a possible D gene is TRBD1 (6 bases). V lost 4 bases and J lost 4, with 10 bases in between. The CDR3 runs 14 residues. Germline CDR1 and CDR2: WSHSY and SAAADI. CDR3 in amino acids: CASSAYRATGELFF. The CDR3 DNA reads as TGCGCCAGCAGTGCCTACAGGGCCACCGGGGAGCTGTTTTTT.